This T cell receptor (beta chain) originates from a study of shared clonotypes between healthy human individuals. Produced via immunoSEQ multiplex PCR; TCRdb's table is partial and in-frame only. Of about 980,000 clones listed, 70% to 85% are singletons. The sequencing input was memory CD4+ T cells sorted from blood. Documented subset: CD45RA-negative fraction. This clonotype was sampled from a man between 18 and 29 years old in good health.

The CDR3 region is CARSPYRVWRNQPQHF. The CDR3 DNA follows: TGTGCCAGAAGCCCGTACAGGGTCTGGAGGAATCAGCCCCAGCATTTT. This chain uses TRBV7-5 with TRBJ1-5; the tabulated D call, TRBD1, remains unverified against the DNA. TRBV7-5 is an annotated pseudogene. The CDR3 loop spans 16 amino acids.